Shown below are 17 T cell receptor beta chains from a single sample sequenced in a study of T cell repertoires in cytomegalovirus infection. Using its own MiXCR run on the reads, TCRdb lists one record per CDR3 protein. This table holds nearly 450,000 distinct CDR3 sequences, roughly 30% found once. Sequencing input: PBMCs. The origin of the receptors is a human donor in good health (CMV status not recorded). Some clones in this sample may be carry-over from other donors' samples.

Note on this clonotype: One end of the junction does not line up with germline, which may come from a read error. V and J are TRBV11-2 and TRBJ2-5, with D unresolved. The CDR3 has 17 amino acids. In germline, CDR1 is SGHAT, CDR2 FQNNGV. The CDR3 nucleotides read TGTGTCAGCAGCTTAGATAAGACGCCAGTCAAAGGGGAGACCCAGTACTTC. Its translation: CVSSLDKTPVKGETQYF.

This clonotype has at least ten counts. V is TRBV7-6 and J is TRBJ2-3; 7 positions match TRBD1. Unmatched junction bases numbered 4, after V lost 0 bases and J lost 1 base. Germline V lookup: CDR1 SGHVS, CDR2 FNYEAQ. There are 16 residues in the CDR3. The CDR3 region is CASSLAQGVGTDTQYF. The CDR3 DNA is TGTGCCAGCAGCTTAGCTCAGGGGGTAGGCACAGATACGCAGTATTTT. The full variable domain, in which reference TRBV7-6 and TRBJ2-3 provide the parts outside the CDR3, is GAGVSQSPRYKVTKRGQDVALRCDPISGHVSLYWYRQALGQGPEFLTYFNYEAQQDKSGLPNDRFSAERPEGSISTLTIQRTEQRDSAMYRCASSLAQGVGTDTQYFGPGTRLTVL.

The chain joins TRBV4-2 to TRBJ1-1; weak D call: TRBD1 (6 bases). Per the germline V gene, CDR1 is LGHNA and CDR2 is YNFKEQ. The CDR3 sequence is 15 residues long. With 0 bases removed from V and 3 bases from J, the gap between germline ends came to 11 bases. Here the CDR3 DNA reads TGTGCCAGCAGCCAAGACCGGACAGACCACACTGAAGCTTTCTTT. This codes for CASSQDRTDHTEAFF.

The chain carries TRBV3-1 and TRBJ1-1; TRBD1 matches 7 bases. The V segment lost 3 bases and the J segment 1 base; nucleotides outside the gene matches: 11. The germline V gene encodes CDR1 LGHDT and CDR2 YNNKEL (reference sequence). The CDR3 runs 17 residues. CDR3 bases: TGTGCCAGCAGCCACAACAGGGGCTCGCTTGGGAACACTGAAGCTTTCTTT. Residues: CASSHNRGSLGNTEAFF.

In the case of this clonotype: A much larger clone sits a single nucleotide away, making a read error possible. V gene TRBV7-2 combines with J gene TRBJ1-5; D is unresolved. The CDR3 totals 16 residues. The germline V gene has CDR1 SGHTA and CDR2 FQGNSA. In DNA, the CDR3 is TGTGCCAGCAGCTTAGATGGGTTGGGGTTTGGGCAGCCCCAGCTTTTT. This translates into CASSLDGLGFGQPQLF.

The chain carries TRBV4-1 and TRBJ1-5; 7 nucleotides agree with TRBD1. Losses at the gene ends were 1 base for V and 0 bases for J; bases not matched to a gene: 3. CDR3 length equals 16 residues. Germline V gene sequence: CDR1 MGHRA, CDR2 YSYEKL. This CDR3 is CASSQVAGGSNQPQHF. DNA for the CDR3: TGCGCCAGCAGCCAAGTGGCAGGGGGTAGCAATCAGCCCCAGCATTTT.

This clonotype turned up a few times. The rearrangement uses TRBV15 and TRBJ1-1; D remains ambiguous. The CDR3 is 14 residues long. The germline V and J ends were trimmed by 3 bases and 4 bases, with 12 bases remaining between them. Germline CDR1 and CDR2: LNHNV and YYDKDF (reference sequence). CDR3 sequence: CATSSSLIRTEAFF. For the CDR3, the DNA is TGTGCCACCAGCAGTTCCTTGATCCGCACTGAAGCTTTCTTT.

The rearrangement joins TRBV19 to TRBJ2-7, with 13 bases identical to TRBD2. V was clipped by 4 bases and J by 1 base; unmatched bases: 4. This CDR3 is 16 amino acids long. The germline CDR1 and CDR2 sequences are LNHDA and SQIVND (reference sequence). The CDR3 loop reads CASSKGLAGDSYEQYF. The CDR3, as DNA: TGTGCCAGTAGTAAAGGACTAGCGGGGGATTCCTACGAGCAGTACTTC.

A word on this clonotype: Likely a read error: the CDR3 ends without its conserved phenylalanine or tryptophan. The V call is TRBV7-2, the J call TRBJ2-5; D is unresolved. The CDR3 is 11 residues long. V was trimmed by 5 bases and J by 7 bases, leaving 8 bases between them. Per the germline V gene, CDR1 is SGHTA and CDR2 is FQGNSA. The CDR3 loop is CASSQGGTQYL. CDR3 in DNA: TGTGCCAGCAGCCAAGGTGGGACCCAGTACTTA.

The chain joins TRBV28 to TRBJ2-5, with 10 bases identical to TRBD2. The CDR3 runs to 13 residues. Germline CDR1 is MDHEN and CDR2 is SYDVKM. Trimming cost V 8 bases and J 2 bases; bases outside gene matches: 2. The CDR3 region has the DNA TGTGCCAGCGGACTAGCGGAACAAGAGACCCAGTACTTC. Translating gives CASGLAEQETQYF.

The chain joins TRBV6-7 to TRBJ1-1; perhaps TRBD1 as D (6 bases). TRBV6-7 belongs to the ORF category, with a function that is uncertain. V lost 5 bases and J 1 base, leaving 17 bases between the germline ends. The CDR3 sequence is 16 residues long. In DNA, the CDR3 is TGTGCCAGCAGTCGCACCACCGAGGGGGAGAACACTGAAGCTTTCTTT. It is translated as CASSRTTEGENTEAFF.

The V gene is TRBV27, the J gene TRBJ1-4, with D tentatively TRBD1 (5 bases). Germline CDR1 reads MNHEY; CDR2 reads SMNVEV (reference sequence). CDR3 size: 17 residues. V lost 4 bases and J lost 0, with 15 bases in between. CDR3 coding DNA: TGTGCCAGCAGTTCCCACCGGGGGGGAGCAACTAATGAAAAACTGTTTTTT. Its translation: CASSSHRGGATNEKLFF.

The chain combines TRBV28 with TRBJ2-1; D possibly corresponds to TRBD1 (7 bases). Germline lookup yields CDR1 MDHEN and CDR2 SYDVKM. The ends were cut back, 2 bases at V and 8 bases at J, with 10 bases in the middle. This CDR3 contains 13 residues. The CDR3 nucleotides read TGTGCCAGCAGTTTACAGGGGGGCGATGAGCAGTTCTTC. Translating gives CASSLQGGDEQFF.

V is TRBV4-2 and J is TRBJ1-6; the D gene is possibly TRBD1 (5 bases). The CDR3 runs to 15 residues. CDR1 is LGHNA, CDR2 YNFKEQ, per germline. Trimming stripped 1 base from V and 10 bases from J, with 14 bases between. CDR3 protein: CASSQGARVGSPLHF. DNA of the CDR3: TGTGCCAGCAGCCAAGGGGCCAGGGTAGGATCACCCCTCCACTTT.

The sample holds a few counts of this clonotype. J is TRBJ2-5 and V is TRBV6-6; D is possibly TRBD1 (5 bases). The V and J ends lost 6 bases and 0 bases respectively, with 14 bases between them. The CDR3 has 15 amino acids. Germline V lookup: CDR1 MNHNY, CDR2 SVGAGI (reference sequence). The CDR3 nucleotides read TGTGCCAGCAGCCATCCTCCGACAGACCAAGAGACCCAGTACTTC. Translated: CASSHPPTDQETQYF.

This clonotype was seen only a few times. This chain joins TRBV20-1 and TRBJ1-1; a weak D match, TRBD1 (6 bases). Germline V gene lookup returns CDR1 DFQATT and CDR2 SNEGSKA (reference sequence). The CDR3 loop spans 14 amino acids. Here the CDR3 reads CEGTEQGINTEAFF. CDR3 coding DNA: TGCGAAGGCACCGAACAGGGTATTAACACTGAAGCTTTCTTT.

This clonotype appeared a single time. The chain links TRBV12-3 or TRBV12-4 to TRBJ1-2; no reliable D call. V gave up 2 bases and J gave up 3 bases, with 10 bases separating them. The CDR3 runs to 14 residues. CDR3 residues: CASSLIGRYYGYTF. The DNA of the CDR3 is TGTGCCAGCAGTTTAATCGGCAGGTACTATGGCTACACCTTC.